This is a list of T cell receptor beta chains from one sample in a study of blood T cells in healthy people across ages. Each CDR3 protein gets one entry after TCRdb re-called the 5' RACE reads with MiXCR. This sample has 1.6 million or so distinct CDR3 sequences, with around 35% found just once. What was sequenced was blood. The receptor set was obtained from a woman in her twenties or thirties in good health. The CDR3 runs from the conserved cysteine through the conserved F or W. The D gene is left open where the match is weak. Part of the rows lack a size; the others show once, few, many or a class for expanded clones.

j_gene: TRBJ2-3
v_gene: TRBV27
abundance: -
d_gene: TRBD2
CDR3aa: CASSPGTSGMRDTQYF
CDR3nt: TGTGCCAGCAGCCCCGGGACTAGCGGGATGCGAGATACGCAGTATTTT

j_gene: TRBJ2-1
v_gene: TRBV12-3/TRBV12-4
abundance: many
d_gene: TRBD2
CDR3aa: CASMGGGTHYNEQFF
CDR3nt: TGTGCCAGCATGGGGGGAGGGACTCATTACAATGAGCAGTTCTTC

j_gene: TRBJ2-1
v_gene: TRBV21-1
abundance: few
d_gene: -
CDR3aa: CASSKGEGLAGGLAYNEQFF
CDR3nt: TGTGCCAGCAGCAAAGGGGAGGGACTAGCGGGAGGACTAGCCTACAATGAGCAGTTCTTC

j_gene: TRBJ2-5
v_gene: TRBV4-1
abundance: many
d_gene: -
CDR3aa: CASSQSEAQETQYF
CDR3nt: TGCGCCAGCAGCCAAAGTGAGGCCCAAGAGACCCAGTACTTC

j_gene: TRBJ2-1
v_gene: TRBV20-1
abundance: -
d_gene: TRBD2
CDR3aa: CSAHLADPYNEQFF
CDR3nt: TGCAGTGCGCATCTAGCGGATCCCTACAATGAGCAGTTCTTC

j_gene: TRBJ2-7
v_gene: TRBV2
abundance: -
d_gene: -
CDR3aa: CASSEAGRGSYYEQYF
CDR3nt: TGTGCCAGCAGTGAAGCAGGTCGTGGCTCGTACTACGAGCAGTACTTC

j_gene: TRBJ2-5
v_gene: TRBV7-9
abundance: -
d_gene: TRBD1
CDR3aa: CASSPLTGTGGQETQYF
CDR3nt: TGTGCCAGCAGCCCCCTTACCGGGACAGGGGGACAAGAGACCCAGTACTTC

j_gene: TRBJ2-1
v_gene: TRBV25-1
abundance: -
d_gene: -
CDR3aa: CASNVAVGEQFF
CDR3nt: TGTGCCAGCAATGTAGCGGTCGGTGAGCAGTTCTTC

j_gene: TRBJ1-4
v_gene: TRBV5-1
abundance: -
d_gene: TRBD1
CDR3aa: CASSFSTGTGNEKLFF
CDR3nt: TGCGCCAGCAGCTTTAGCACCGGGACAGGGAATGAAAAACTGTTTTTT

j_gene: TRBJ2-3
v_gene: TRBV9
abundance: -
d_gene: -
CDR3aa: CASSVFGRPGTDTQYF
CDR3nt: TGTGCCAGCAGCGTATTCGGCCGTCCGGGAACAGATACGCAGTATTTT